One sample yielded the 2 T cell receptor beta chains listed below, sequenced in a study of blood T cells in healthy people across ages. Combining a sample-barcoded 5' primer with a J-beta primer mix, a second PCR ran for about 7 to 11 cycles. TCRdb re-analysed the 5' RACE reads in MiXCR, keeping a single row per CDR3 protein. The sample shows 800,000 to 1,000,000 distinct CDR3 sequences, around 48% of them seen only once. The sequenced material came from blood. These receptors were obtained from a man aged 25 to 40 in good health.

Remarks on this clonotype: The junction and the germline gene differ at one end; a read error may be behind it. CDR3: CSARDQTGSSYNEQFF. The CDR3 region has the DNA TGCAGTGCGAGAGACCAGACGGGGAGCTCCTACAATGAGCAGTTCTTC. The rearrangement uses TRBV20-1 and TRBJ2-1; tentatively, D is TRBD2 (5 bases). The germline gives CDR1 DFQATT, CDR2 SNEGSKA (reference sequence). This CDR3 region has 16 residues.

CDR3 in amino acids: CSATGTGGTYEQYF. DNA of the CDR3: TGCAGTGCCACCGGGACAGGTGGCACCTACGAGCAGTACTTC. The chain carries TRBV20-1 and TRBJ2-7; TRBD1 agrees at 8 bases. J lost 2 bases, V lost 6 bases, and 9 bases had no gene match. Looked up from germline, CDR1 is DFQATT and CDR2 is SNEGSKA (reference sequence). CDR3 length: 14 residues.